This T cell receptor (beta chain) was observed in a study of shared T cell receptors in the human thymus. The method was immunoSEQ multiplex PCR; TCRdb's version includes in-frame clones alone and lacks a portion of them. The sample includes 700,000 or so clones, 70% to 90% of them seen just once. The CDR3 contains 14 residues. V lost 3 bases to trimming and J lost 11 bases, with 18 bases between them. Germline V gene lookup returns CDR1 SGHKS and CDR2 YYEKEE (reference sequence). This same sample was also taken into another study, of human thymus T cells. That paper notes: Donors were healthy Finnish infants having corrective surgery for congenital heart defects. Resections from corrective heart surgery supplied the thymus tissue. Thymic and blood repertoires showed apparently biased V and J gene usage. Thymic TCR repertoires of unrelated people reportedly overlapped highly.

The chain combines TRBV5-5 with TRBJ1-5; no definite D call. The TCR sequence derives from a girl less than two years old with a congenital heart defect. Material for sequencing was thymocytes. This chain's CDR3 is CASSSAGLAAAQHF. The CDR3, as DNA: TGTGCCAGCAGCTCGGCCGGACTCGCGGCGGCCCAGCATTTT.